This note documents a single TCR beta chain sequence. The source of the sample is a study of blood T cell repertoires in COVID-19. Per the original data handling: Reference gene primer amplification yielded estimated nucleated cell counts. TCRdb's copy holds only in-frame clones and misses some; the assay was immunoSEQ multiplex PCR. V, J and clone size are taken as reported in that table, and D and trimming were inferred from the DNA itself. Of 80,000 to 130,000 clones detected, approximately 83% appear once; the ten largest clones hold under 3.5%. Trimming removed 3 bases from V and 2 bases from J, with 12 bases in between. The CDR3 has 15 residues. The germline V gene has CDR1 SGHRS and CDR2 YFSETQ. Assignment of participants to cohorts was predicated upon participant-reported clinical history.

The receptor's source is a woman aged 50 to 60 who had recovered from COVID-19. Sequenced input: PBMCs or T cells enriched from blood (not recorded which). The V call is TRBV5-1, the J call TRBJ2-1, with a weak D call TRBD2 (6 bases). CDR3 residues: CASSSAGSTYNEQFF. DNA for the CDR3: TGCGCCAGCAGCTCCGCGGGATCAACCTACAATGAGCAGTTCTTC.